This T cell receptor beta chain was sequenced during a study of blood T cells in healthy people across ages. Alongside a J-beta primer mix, a sample-barcoded 5' primer served in a second PCR lasting about 6 to 11 cycles. Every sample produced at least 3 million CDR3-containing paired-end reads. TCRdb re-derived calls from the 5' RACE reads in MiXCR, one entry per CDR3 protein. The table lists 660,000 or so distinct CDR3 sequences, roughly 58% of them singletons. Researchers report isolating at least 7 million PBMCs per sample. The sequence derives from a man aged 55 to 70 in good health. Sequenced sample: blood.

CDR3 region: CASSALTGDDYGYTF. The CDR3 nucleotides read TGTGCCAGCAGTGCCCTGACAGGAGACGACTATGGCTACACCTTC. The chain recombines TRBV6-4 with TRBJ1-2, with D maybe TRBD1 (6 bases). This CDR3 is built from 15 residues. Trimming took 4 bases from V and 3 from J, leaving 15 bases between them. Germline V gene lookup returns CDR1 MRHNA and CDR2 SNTAGT.